One TCR beta chain is described in this entry. The antigen is unknown. The data were produced by immunoSEQ multiplex PCR, yet TCRdb's version contains in-frame clones alone and is incomplete. The profile covers about 1 million clones, with about 76% appearing a single time and 1.4% to 1.5% taken by the ten largest. The data belong to a study of shared clonotypes between healthy human individuals. Study-level points and caveats: Sampling was confined to blood; repertoires within tissues likely differ.

V shed 3 bases and J shed 0 bases, with 5 bases lying between them. CDR1 and CDR2 (germline): LNHDA, SQIVND (reference sequence). The CDR3 is made up of 13 amino acids. Healthy and HIV-negative, the adult donors had no recent acute infections or vaccinations. The receptor was derived from a young man in good health. The sample consisted of memory CD4+ T cells sorted from blood. Subset of the sample: CD45RA-negative fraction. This chain uses TRBV19 with TRBJ1-1, with D unresolved. The CDR3 region is CASSMLLNTEAFF. The CDR3 DNA reads as TGTGCCAGTAGTATGCTTCTGAACACTGAAGCTTTCTTT.